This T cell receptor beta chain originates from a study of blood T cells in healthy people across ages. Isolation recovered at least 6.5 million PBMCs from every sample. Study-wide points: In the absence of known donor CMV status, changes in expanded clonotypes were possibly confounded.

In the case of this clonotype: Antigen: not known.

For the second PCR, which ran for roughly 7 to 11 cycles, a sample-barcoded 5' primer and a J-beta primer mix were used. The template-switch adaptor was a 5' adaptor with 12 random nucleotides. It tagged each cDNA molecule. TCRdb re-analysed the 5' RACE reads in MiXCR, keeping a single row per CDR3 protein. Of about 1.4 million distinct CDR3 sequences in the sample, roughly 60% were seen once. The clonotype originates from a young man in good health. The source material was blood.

The CDR3 is CASSLRGLEHEQFF. In DNA, the CDR3 is TGTGCCAGCAGTTTAAGGGGTTTGGAACATGAGCAGTTCTTC. The chain recombines TRBV6-5 with TRBJ2-1; TRBD1 is a possible D gene (5 bases). V lost 4 bases and J 8 bases, leaving 15 bases between the germline ends. Germline V gives CDR1 MNHEY, CDR2 SVGAGI. The CDR3 consists of 14 residues.